Given below is one TCR beta chain in context. This CDR3 is also generated by other DNA sequences in the sample. The data originate from a study of blood T cell repertoires in COVID-19. Looking at the study overall: COVID-19 samples, acute and convalescent, were from the United States, Italy and Spain.

As processed by the authors: Nucleated cell number was recorded as an estimate derived from reference gene primer amplification. Measured with immunoSEQ multiplex PCR; TCRdb has only the in-frame clones, and not every one. The V and J calls and clone size were taken over from that table, and D and trimming were inferred from the DNA. Counted here are over 100,000 clones, about 91% occurring once; the ten biggest clones make up about 4%. The ends were cut back, 3 bases at V and 5 bases at J, with 7 bases in the middle. Germline-derived CDR1 and CDR2 are SQVTM and ANQGSEA. This CDR3 contains 11 residues.

V usage is TRBV29-1 and J usage is TRBJ1-2; D call uncertain. The specimen was peripheral blood. This clonotype was obtained from a man aged 18-30 years with acute or convalescent COVID-19. The CDR3 here is CSVDAGYGYTF. The CDR3 DNA is TGCAGCGTTGATGCCGGGTATGGCTACACCTTC. Based on the CDR3 plus reference TRBV29-1 and TRBJ1-2, the full variable domain is SAVISQKPSRDICQRGTSLTIQCQVDSQVTMMFWYRQQPGQSLTLIATANQGSEATYESGFVIDKFPISRPNLTFSTLTVSNMSPEDSSIYLCSVDAGYGYTFGSGTRLTVV.